This is a list of T cell receptor beta chains from one sample in a study of CD8+CD57+ T cells in acquired aplastic anemia. TCRdb redid the calling of the reads with MiXCR, one entry per CDR3 protein. The repertoire holds around 180,000 distinct CDR3 sequences, with roughly 50% as singletons. Material: sorted CD4+, CD8+, or CD8+CD57+ T cells (not recorded which) from PBMCs. The receptor source for this set is a human donor with aplastic anemia. The CDR3 runs from the conserved cysteine through the conserved F or W. D genes are given only for firm matches.

CDR3aa: CSAPHWYEQYF
v_gene: TRBV20-1
j_gene: TRBJ2-7
d_gene: NA
len: 11

CDR3aa: CASSSTGSGNQPQHF
v_gene: TRBV7-2
j_gene: TRBJ1-5
d_gene: NA
len: 15

CDR3aa: CASSYGRVSGQGQPQHF
v_gene: TRBV6-2/TRBV6-3
j_gene: TRBJ1-5
d_gene: NA
len: 17

CDR3aa: CSARGGGAGTGELFF
v_gene: TRBV20-1
j_gene: TRBJ2-2
d_gene: NA
len: 15

CDR3aa: CASSSSGDEQYF
v_gene: TRBV7-9
j_gene: TRBJ2-7
d_gene: NA
len: 12

CDR3aa: CATSDLGLAGETQYF
v_gene: TRBV24-1
j_gene: TRBJ2-5
d_gene: TRBD2
len: 15

CDR3aa: CASSFSGSPLHF
v_gene: TRBV7-8
j_gene: TRBJ1-6
d_gene: NA
len: 12

CDR3aa: CSARDWGREEFF
v_gene: TRBV20-1
j_gene: TRBJ2-3
d_gene: NA
len: 12

CDR3aa: CASSLAPNVYEQYF
v_gene: TRBV7-9
j_gene: TRBJ2-7
d_gene: NA
len: 14

CDR3aa: CASSLGVDVDTQYF
v_gene: TRBV7-2
j_gene: TRBJ2-3
d_gene: NA
len: 14

CDR3aa: CASSRDPGTDCGYTF
v_gene: TRBV7-9
j_gene: TRBJ1-2
d_gene: TRBD1
len: 15

CDR3aa: CAISGQKDGYTF
v_gene: TRBV10-3
j_gene: TRBJ1-2
d_gene: NA
len: 12

CDR3aa: CSAVGHTTYEQYF
v_gene: TRBV20-1
j_gene: TRBJ2-7
d_gene: NA
len: 13

CDR3aa: CASSLQAASYEQYF
v_gene: TRBV7-2
j_gene: TRBJ2-7
d_gene: NA
len: 14

CDR3aa: CASSLGTGTGHYGYTF
v_gene: TRBV7-9
j_gene: TRBJ1-2
d_gene: TRBD1
len: 16

CDR3aa: CSARDLGEEQYF
v_gene: TRBV20-1
j_gene: TRBJ2-7
d_gene: NA
len: 12

CDR3aa: CASRTSIGNEQFF
v_gene: TRBV5-1
j_gene: TRBJ2-1
d_gene: TRBD2
len: 13

CDR3aa: CAISPMNTEAFF
v_gene: TRBV10-3
j_gene: TRBJ1-1
d_gene: NA
len: 12

CDR3aa: CASSEVEQGNSPPHF
v_gene: TRBV6-4
j_gene: TRBJ1-6
d_gene: TRBD1
len: 15

CDR3aa: CASSQTGTEAFF
v_gene: TRBV5-1
j_gene: TRBJ1-1
d_gene: NA
len: 12

CDR3aa: CASQPPGPNTGELFF
v_gene: TRBV10-1
j_gene: TRBJ2-2
d_gene: NA
len: 15

CDR3aa: CASRRRYPGETEAFF
v_gene: TRBV19
j_gene: TRBJ1-1
d_gene: NA
len: 15

CDR3aa: CASSGGQGGNEQFF
v_gene: TRBV25-1
j_gene: TRBJ2-1
d_gene: TRBD1
len: 14

CDR3aa: CASSPSPDRTVNYGYTF
v_gene: TRBV7-3
j_gene: TRBJ1-2
d_gene: NA
len: 17

CDR3aa: CASSPFEGVPPLHF
v_gene: TRBV7-9
j_gene: TRBJ1-6
d_gene: NA
len: 14

CDR3aa: CSVETTAASYEQYF
v_gene: TRBV29-1
j_gene: TRBJ2-7
d_gene: NA
len: 14

CDR3aa: CASSLTGGQYTDTQYF
v_gene: TRBV5-4
j_gene: TRBJ2-3
d_gene: TRBD2
len: 16

CDR3aa: CASSLGGGAYNEQFF
v_gene: TRBV5-1
j_gene: TRBJ2-1
d_gene: NA
len: 15

CDR3aa: CSVIRGSGEQYF
v_gene: TRBV29-1
j_gene: TRBJ2-7
d_gene: TRBD1
len: 12

CDR3aa: CSGLTGGHTDTQYF
v_gene: TRBV20-1
j_gene: TRBJ2-3
d_gene: NA
len: 14

CDR3aa: CAISERSSDAPYNEQFF
v_gene: TRBV10-3
j_gene: TRBJ2-1
d_gene: NA
len: 17

CDR3aa: CASSEYRVSSYNEQFF
v_gene: TRBV25-1
j_gene: TRBJ2-1
d_gene: NA
len: 16